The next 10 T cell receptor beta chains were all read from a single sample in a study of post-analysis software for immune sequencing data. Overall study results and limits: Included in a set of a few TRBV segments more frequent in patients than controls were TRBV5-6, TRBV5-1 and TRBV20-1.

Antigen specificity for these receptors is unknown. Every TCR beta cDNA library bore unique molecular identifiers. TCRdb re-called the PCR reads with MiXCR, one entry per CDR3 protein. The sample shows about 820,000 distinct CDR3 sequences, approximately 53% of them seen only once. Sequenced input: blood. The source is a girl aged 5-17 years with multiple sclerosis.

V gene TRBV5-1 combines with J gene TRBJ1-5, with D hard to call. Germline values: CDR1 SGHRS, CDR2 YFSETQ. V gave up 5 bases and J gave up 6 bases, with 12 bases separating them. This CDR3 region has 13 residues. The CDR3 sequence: CASREQLGQPQHF. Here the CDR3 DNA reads TGCGCCAGCAGGGAGCAGCTCGGTCAGCCCCAGCATTTT.

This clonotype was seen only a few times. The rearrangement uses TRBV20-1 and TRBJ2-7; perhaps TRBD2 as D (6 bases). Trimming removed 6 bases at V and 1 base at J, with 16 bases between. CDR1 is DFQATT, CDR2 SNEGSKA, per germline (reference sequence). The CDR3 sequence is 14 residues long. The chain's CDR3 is CSALAGSGSYEQYF. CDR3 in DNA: TGCAGTGCGCTCGCGGGGAGTGGGTCCTACGAGCAGTACTTC.

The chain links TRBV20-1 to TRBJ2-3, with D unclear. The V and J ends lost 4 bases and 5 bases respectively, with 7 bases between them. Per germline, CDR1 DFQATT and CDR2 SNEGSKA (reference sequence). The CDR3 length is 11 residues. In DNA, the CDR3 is TGCAGTGCTAAAGGTGGAGATACGCAGTATTTT. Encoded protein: CSAKGGDTQYF.

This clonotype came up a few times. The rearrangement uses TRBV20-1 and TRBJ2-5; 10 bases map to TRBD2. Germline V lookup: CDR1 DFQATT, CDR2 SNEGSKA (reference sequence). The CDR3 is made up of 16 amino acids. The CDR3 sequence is CSSSRSAGGVQETQYF. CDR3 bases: TGCAGCTCCTCGCGGTCAGCGGGAGGGGTCCAAGAGACCCAGTACTTC.

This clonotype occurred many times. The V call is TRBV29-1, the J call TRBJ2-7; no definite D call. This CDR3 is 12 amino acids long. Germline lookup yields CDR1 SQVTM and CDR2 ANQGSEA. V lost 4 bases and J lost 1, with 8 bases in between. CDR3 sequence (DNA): TGCAGCGTTGCCGGGTCGTCCTACGAGCAGTACTTC. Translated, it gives CSVAGSSYEQYF.

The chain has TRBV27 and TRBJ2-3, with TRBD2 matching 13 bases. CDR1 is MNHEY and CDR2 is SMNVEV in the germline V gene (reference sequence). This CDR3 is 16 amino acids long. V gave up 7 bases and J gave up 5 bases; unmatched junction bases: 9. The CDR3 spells CASIGTSGARRDTQYF. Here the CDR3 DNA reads TGTGCCAGCATTGGGACTAGCGGGGCCCGACGAGATACGCAGTATTTT.

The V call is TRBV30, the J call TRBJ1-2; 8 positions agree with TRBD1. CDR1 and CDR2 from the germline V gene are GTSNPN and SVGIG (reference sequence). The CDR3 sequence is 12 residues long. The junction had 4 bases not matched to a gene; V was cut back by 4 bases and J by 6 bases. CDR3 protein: CAWTLTGDGYTF. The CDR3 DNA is TGTGCCTGGACCCTGACAGGGGATGGCTACACCTTC.

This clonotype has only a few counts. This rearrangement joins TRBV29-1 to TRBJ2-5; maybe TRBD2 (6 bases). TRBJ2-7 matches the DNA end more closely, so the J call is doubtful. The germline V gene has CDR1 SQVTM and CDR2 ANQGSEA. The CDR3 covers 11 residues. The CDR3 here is CSVEGGNEQYF. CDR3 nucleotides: TGCAGCGTTGAGGGGGGAAACGAGCAGTACTTC.

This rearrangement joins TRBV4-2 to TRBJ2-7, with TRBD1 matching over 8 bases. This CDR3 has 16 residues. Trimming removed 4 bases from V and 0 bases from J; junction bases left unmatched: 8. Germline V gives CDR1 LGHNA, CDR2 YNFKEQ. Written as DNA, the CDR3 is TGTGCCAGCAGCCCCCGGACAGGGAGGACCTCCTACGAGCAGTACTTC. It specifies CASSPRTGRTSYEQYF.

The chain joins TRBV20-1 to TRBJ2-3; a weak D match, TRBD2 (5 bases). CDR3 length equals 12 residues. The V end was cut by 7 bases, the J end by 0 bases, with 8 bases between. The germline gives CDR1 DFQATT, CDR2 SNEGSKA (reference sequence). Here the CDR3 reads CSGETSTDTQYF. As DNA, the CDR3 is TGCAGTGGGGAGACTAGCACAGATACGCAGTATTTT.